This is a list of T cell receptor beta chains from one sample in a study of cytotoxic CD8 clonotypes in ibrutinib-treated CLL. Using immunoSEQ multiplex PCR, the repertoire was profiled, and TCRdb retains in-frame clones only, with some absent. The data show roughly 180,000 clones, 72% seen once. Sequencing used PBMCs, obtained after 24 months of ibrutinib treatment. These receptors were collected from a human donor with chronic lymphocytic leukemia. The CDR3 runs from the conserved cysteine through the conserved F or W. A D gene is named only where the DNA matches it firmly. Size is omitted from some rows. Given values are once, few, many or a class for expanded clones.

J gene: TRBJ2-1
V gene: TRBV7-8
D gene: .
clone size: .
CDR3 DNA: TGTGCCAGCAGCTCGGGACATTACAATGAGCAGTTCTTC
CDR3 protein: CASSSGHYNEQFF

J gene: TRBJ2-7
V gene: TRBV25-1
D gene: .
clone size: .
CDR3 DNA: TGTGCCAGCAGTGAGCCAAACTCTGACGAGCAGTACTTC
CDR3 protein: CASSEPNSDEQYF

J gene: TRBJ2-1
V gene: TRBV27
D gene: TRBD2
clone size: few
CDR3 DNA: TGTGCCAGCAGTTCCCATAGCGGGATGAACCCCAATGAGCAGTTCTTC
CDR3 protein: CASSSHSGMNPNEQFF

J gene: TRBJ1-1
V gene: TRBV15
D gene: .
clone size: once
CDR3 DNA: TGTGCCACCCGCACAGAGCGGGAGGGGACAAAAGCTTTCTTT
CDR3 protein: CATRTEREGTKAFF

J gene: TRBJ2-1
V gene: TRBV5-4
D gene: TRBD2
clone size: once
CDR3 DNA: TGTGCCAGCAGCTTGGGAAGACTAGCTGGCAATGAGCAGTTCTTC
CDR3 protein: CASSLGRLAGNEQFF

J gene: TRBJ1-2
V gene: TRBV19
D gene: .
clone size: .
CDR3 DNA: TGTGCCAGTAGTATCAATGACGTGCACGGCTACACCTTC
CDR3 protein: CASSINDVHGYTF

J gene: TRBJ1-2
V gene: TRBV5-1
D gene: .
clone size: .
CDR3 DNA: TGCGCCAGCAGCTTGGGGTCCTCTCCTAACTATGGCTACACCTTC
CDR3 protein: CASSLGSSPNYGYTF

J gene: TRBJ1-1
V gene: TRBV30
D gene: .
clone size: few
CDR3 DNA: TGTGCCTGGAGTGTTTCATTGGCGTCTGAAGCTTTCTTT
CDR3 protein: CAWSVSLASEAFF

J gene: TRBJ2-1
V gene: TRBV19
D gene: TRBD2
clone size: .
CDR3 DNA: TGTGCCAGCGGACCGGGACTAGCGGCCTGGAATGAGCAGTTCTTC
CDR3 protein: CASGPGLAAWNEQFF

J gene: TRBJ2-7
V gene: TRBV7-9
D gene: TRBD2
clone size: .
CDR3 DNA: TGTGCCAGCAGCCCATTAGGGGGCGGGAGGGCTGAGCAGTACTTC
CDR3 protein: CASSPLGGGRAEQYF

J gene: TRBJ2-1
V gene: TRBV13
D gene: .
clone size: .
CDR3 DNA: TGTGCCAGCAGCCCTGGCAGGGGTTCCTACAATGAGCAGTTCTTC
CDR3 protein: CASSPGRGSYNEQFF

J gene: TRBJ2-1
V gene: TRBV10-1
D gene: .
clone size: .
CDR3 DNA: TGCGCCAGCAGTGAGTTCACTGGGGGAGGGGGCGCGGTCGATGAGCAGTTCTTC
CDR3 protein: CASSEFTGGGGAVDEQFF

J gene: TRBJ2-6
V gene: TRBV19
D gene: .
clone size: once
CDR3 DNA: TGTGCCAGTAGTGGGACTGGGGCCAACGTCCTGACTTTC
CDR3 protein: CASSGTGANVLTF

J gene: TRBJ1-2
V gene: TRBV7-9
D gene: .
clone size: .
CDR3 DNA: TGTGCCAGCAGCCCCACCACTCAGAGACAGGCCTATGGCTACACCTTC
CDR3 protein: CASSPTTQRQAYGYTF

J gene: TRBJ2-3
V gene: TRBV27
D gene: .
clone size: .
CDR3 DNA: TGTGCCAGCAGTTGGAAGCACCACACAGATACGCAGTATTTT
CDR3 protein: CASSWKHHTDTQYF

J gene: TRBJ2-1
V gene: TRBV28
D gene: TRBD2
clone size: .
CDR3 DNA: TGTGCCAGCAGTACGGCGGGAGGGTTAAATGAGCAGTTCTTC
CDR3 protein: CASSTAGGLNEQFF

J gene: TRBJ2-1
V gene: TRBV5-1
D gene: TRBD2
clone size: once
CDR3 DNA: TGCGCCAGCACGGGACAGCTCGGGACTAGCGGAAACAATGAGCAGTTCTTC
CDR3 protein: CASTGQLGTSGNNEQFF

J gene: TRBJ2-5
V gene: TRBV18
D gene: .
clone size: .
CDR3 DNA: TGTGCCAGCTCATCCGGACGAGACCAAGAGACCCAGTACTTC
CDR3 protein: CASSSGRDQETQYF

J gene: TRBJ2-1
V gene: TRBV4-3
D gene: TRBD2
clone size: .
CDR3 DNA: TGCGCCAGCAGCCGGTGGCCGGTAGCGGGCCGAAATGAGCAGTTCTTC
CDR3 protein: CASSRWPVAGRNEQFF

J gene: TRBJ2-3
V gene: TRBV5-8
D gene: TRBD2
clone size: .
CDR3 DNA: TGTGCCAGCAGCTTGAAGCTAGCGGGAGTCACAGATACGCAGTATTTT
CDR3 protein: CASSLKLAGVTDTQYF

J gene: TRBJ1-5
V gene: TRBV15
D gene: .
clone size: few
CDR3 DNA: TGTGCCACCAGCAGAGATCGAGGGGATCAGCCCCAGCATTTT
CDR3 protein: CATSRDRGDQPQHF

J gene: TRBJ1-5
V gene: TRBV30
D gene: TRBD1
clone size: .
CDR3 DNA: TGTGCCTGGATGGGACAGGGGGCGGGTCAGCCCCAGCATTTT
CDR3 protein: CAWMGQGAGQPQHF